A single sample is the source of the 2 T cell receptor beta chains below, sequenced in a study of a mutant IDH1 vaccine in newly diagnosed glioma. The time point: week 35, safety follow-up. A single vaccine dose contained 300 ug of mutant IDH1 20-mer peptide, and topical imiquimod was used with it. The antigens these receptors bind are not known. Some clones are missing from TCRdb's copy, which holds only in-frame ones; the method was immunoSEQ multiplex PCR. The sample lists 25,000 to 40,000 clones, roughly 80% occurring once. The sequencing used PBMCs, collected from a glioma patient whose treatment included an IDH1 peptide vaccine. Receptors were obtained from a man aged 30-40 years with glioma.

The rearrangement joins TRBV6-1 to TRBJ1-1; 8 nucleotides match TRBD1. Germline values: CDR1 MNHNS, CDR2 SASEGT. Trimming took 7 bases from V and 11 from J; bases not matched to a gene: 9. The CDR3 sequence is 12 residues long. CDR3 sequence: CASINRGGEAFF. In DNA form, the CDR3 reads TGTGCCAGCATAAACAGGGGGGGCGAGGCTTTCTTT.

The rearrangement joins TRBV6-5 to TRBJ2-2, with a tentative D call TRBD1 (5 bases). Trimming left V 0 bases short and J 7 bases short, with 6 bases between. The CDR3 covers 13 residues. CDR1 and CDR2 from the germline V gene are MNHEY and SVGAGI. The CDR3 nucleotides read TGTGCCAGCAGTTACTCTAGGGGCGGGGAGCTGTTTTTT. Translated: CASSYSRGGELFF.